The 24 T cell receptor beta chains given below trace back to one sample, sequenced in a study of glioma-infiltrating T cells after dendritic cell vaccination. Libraries were prepared by immunoSEQ multiplex PCR; TCRdb keeps only in-frame clonotypes and omits some of them. Found here are fewer than 65,000 clones, approximately 91% of them singletons; the top ten hold 5.3%. Described time point: after dendritic cell vaccination, including at tumor progression/relapse. The source material was blood, sampled after dendritic cell vaccination. These receptors all stem from a human donor with glioblastoma.

The chain carries TRBV18 and TRBJ2-6; 7 bases are shared with TRBD1. V gave up 1 base and J gave up 1 base; unmatched junction bases: 4. CDR3 length: 17 amino acids. Looked up from germline, CDR1 is KGHSH and CDR2 is LQKENI. DNA of the CDR3: TGTGCCAGCTCACCACAGGGGGCAAGGTCTGGGGCCAACGTCCTGACTTTC. Translating it yields CASSPQGARSGANVLTF.

The chain joins TRBV10-3 to TRBJ2-7; D possibly corresponds to TRBD2 (6 bases). Per germline, CDR1 ENHRY and CDR2 SYGVKD. V lost 3 bases and J 2 bases, leaving 11 bases between the germline ends. The CDR3 runs 14 residues. The CDR3 bases are TGTGCCATCAGTGACGGGGGTAGGGCCTACGAGCAGTACTTC. It codes for CAISDGGRAYEQYF.

V usage is TRBV5-4 and J usage is TRBJ2-7; the D gene is possibly TRBD1 (5 bases). V gave up 1 base and J gave up 3 bases, with 8 bases separating them. The CDR3 has 13 amino acids. Germline V gene data show CDR1 as SGHNT and CDR2 as YYREEE (reference sequence). CDR3 in DNA: TGTGCCAGCAGCTTGACAGGATTCTACGAGCAGTACTTC. It translates to CASSLTGFYEQYF.

This clone showed up just a few times. The rearrangement joins TRBV4-1 to TRBJ2-7; 9 bases align to TRBD2. V was pared by 8 bases and J by 5 bases, with 13 bases of the junction left unmatched. The CDR3 is 15 residues long. In germline, CDR1 is MGHRA, CDR2 YSYEKL. This CDR3 is CASRGSGLASHEQYF. Here the CDR3 DNA reads TGCGCCAGCCGGGGCTCTGGACTAGCGAGCCACGAGCAGTACTTC.

This chain connects TRBV2 to TRBJ2-2; 8 bases line up with TRBD1. Germline V CDR1 and CDR2: SNHLY, FYNNEI. The junction had 2 bases not matched to a gene; V was cut back by 4 bases and J by 1 base. The CDR3 sequence is 15 residues long. CDR3: CASSVGQENTGELFF. The CDR3 DNA reads as TGTGCCAGCAGTGTGGGACAGGAGAACACCGGGGAGCTGTTTTTT. Full variable domain (remainder filled in from reference TRBV2 and TRBJ2-2): EPEVTQTPSHQVTQMGQEVILRCVPISNHLYFYWYRQILGQKVEFLVSFYNNEISEKSEIFDDQFSVERPDGSNFTLKIRSTKLEDSAMYFCASSVGQENTGELFFGEGSRLTVL.

The chain employs TRBV28 and TRBJ2-5; TRBD1 might be the D (5 bases). Germline values: CDR1 MDHEN, CDR2 SYDVKM. The CDR3 loop spans 14 amino acids. The V and J ends lost 6 bases and 7 bases respectively, with 18 bases between them. CDR3 nucleotide sequence: TGTGCCAGCAGCCCCCCCGACAGCTCATGGACCCAGTACTTC. Amino acids: CASSPPDSSWTQYF. The variable domain in full, with the rest retrieved from reference TRBV28 and TRBJ2-5, is DVKVTQSSRYLVKRTGEKVFLECVQDMDHENMFWYRQDPGLGLRLIYFSYDVKMKEKGDIPEGYSVSREKKERFSLILESASTNQTSMYLCASSPPDSSWTQYFGPGTRLLVL.

V is TRBV2 and J is TRBJ2-7, with 7 bases aligning to TRBD1. Germline values: CDR1 SNHLY, CDR2 FYNNEI. The CDR3 is made up of 13 amino acids. V was clipped by 9 bases and J by 4 bases; unmatched bases: 9. The CDR3 coding sequence is TGTGCCAGGACCGGGACAGCCGGTTACGAGCAGTACTTC. Translating gives CARTGTAGYEQYF.

This chain links TRBV15 with TRBJ2-1, with a possible D match to TRBD2 (5 bases). This CDR3 region has 13 residues. Germline CDR1 and CDR2: LNHNV and YYDKDF (reference sequence). Trimming pared 6 bases from V and 13 bases from J, leaving 19 bases between. The CDR3 nucleotides read TGTGCCACCAGTGCGTCCTTCCAAGGGAGACAGTTCTTC. It encodes CATSASFQGRQFF.

The chain is built from TRBV19 and TRBJ2-1, with 9 bases matching TRBD2. Germline V gene sequence: CDR1 LNHDA, CDR2 SQIVND (reference sequence). This CDR3 is built from 16 residues. J gave up 0 bases and V 9 bases, and 9 bases lay outside the gene matches. In DNA, the CDR3 is TGTGCCAGCAGATCAGCGGGAGGCCACTCCTACAATGAGCAGTTCTTC. It codes for CASRSAGGHSYNEQFF.

V gene TRBV9 combines with J gene TRBJ2-3, with D possibly TRBD2 on 5 matching bases. In germline, CDR1 is SGDLS, CDR2 YYNGEE. V lost 1 base and J 1 base, leaving 16 bases between the germline ends. CDR3 size: 17 residues. In nucleotides, the CDR3 is TGTGCCAGCAGCGTACTAAGCGGACCATCGGGCACAGATACGCAGTATTTT. This codes for CASSVLSGPSGTDTQYF.

This clone was observed a few times. This chain connects TRBV7-2 to TRBJ1-3, with 8 bases fitting TRBD1. The junction had 7 bases not matched to a gene; V was cut back by 5 bases and J by 4 bases. Germline CDR1 and CDR2: SGHTA and FQGNSA. The CDR3 has 15 amino acids. The CDR3: CASSTRDRQGNTIYF. The CDR3 DNA sequence: TGTGCCAGCAGCACCAGGGACAGGCAAGGAAACACCATATATTTT. The variable domain in full, completed from reference TRBV7-2 and TRBJ1-3, reads GAGVSQSPSNKVTEKGKDVELRCDPISGHTALYWYRQSLGQGLEFLIYFQGNSAPDKSGLPSDRFSAERTGGSVSTLTIQRTQQEDSAVYLCASSTRDRQGNTIYFGEGSWLTVV.

As DNA, the CDR3 is TGTGCCAGCTCACCACAAGGGGGCACGACGGCTTTCTTT. Translated: CASSPQGGTTAFF. The J gene is TRBJ1-1, the V gene TRBV18; 7 bases map to TRBD1. The CDR3 loop spans 13 amino acids. In germline, CDR1 is KGHSH, CDR2 LQKENI. J gave up 11 bases and V 1 base, and 7 bases lay outside the gene matches.

The rearrangement links TRBV19 to TRBJ2-7; 7 bases align to TRBD1. J lost 7 bases, V lost 3 bases, and 6 bases had no gene match. The CDR3 has 13 residues. The V gene's germline CDR1 is LNHDA and CDR2 SQIVND (reference sequence). Here the CDR3 DNA reads TGTGCCAGTAGTATCGGGACAGCGTTGGAGCAGTACTTC. It yields the protein CASSIGTALEQYF.

The chain is built from TRBV7-6 and TRBJ2-3; TRBD2 matches at 7 bases. V lost 5 bases and J lost 5; bases outside the gene matches: 16. CDR1 and CDR2 (germline): SGHVS, FNYEAQ. The CDR3 loop spans 17 amino acids. CDR3 residues: CASSGRQGAGEEDTQYF. In nucleotides, the CDR3 is TGTGCCAGCAGCGGGCGACAAGGGGCGGGAGAGGAAGATACGCAGTATTTT.

On this clone itself: The junction does not match germline at one end; this may be a read error. The genes are TRBV5-4 and TRBJ1-5; no definite D call. There are 15 residues in the CDR3. The germline V gene encodes CDR1 SGHNT and CDR2 YYREEE (reference sequence). The DNA of the CDR3 is TGTGCCAGCAGCCCTGGGTTGGATAGCAATCAGCCCCAACATTTT. Its translation: CASSPGLDSNQPQHF.

The rearrangement uses TRBV15 and TRBJ1-2; D gene uncertain. Germline CDR1 and CDR2: LNHNV and YYDKDF (reference sequence). The CDR3 spans 17 residues. V lost 0 bases and J 4 bases, leaving 18 bases between the germline ends. This CDR3 reads CATSRDWEGSGGYGYTF. CDR3 nucleotides: TGTGCCACCAGCAGAGATTGGGAGGGAAGTGGTGGCTATGGCTACACCTTC.

The chain couples TRBV7-3 to TRBJ1-1, with D perhaps TRBD1 (5 bases). The germline gives CDR1 SGHTA, CDR2 FQGTGA. The CDR3 runs to 19 residues. Trimming took off 2 bases at V and 0 bases at J, with 22 bases between the two ends. The CDR3 loop reads CASSLYPYSTGTMNTEAFF. The DNA of the CDR3 is TGTGCCAGCAGCTTATACCCGTATAGTACAGGCACCATGAACACTGAAGCTTTCTTT. Full variable domain (remainder filled in from reference TRBV7-3 and TRBJ1-1): GAGVSQTPSNKVTEKGKYVELRCDPISGHTALYWYRQSLGQGPEFLIYFQGTGAADDSGLPNDRFFAVRPEGSVSTLKIQRTERGDSAVYLCASSLYPYSTGTMNTEAFFGQGTRLTVV.

The chain is built from TRBV19 and TRBJ2-1; D gene uncertain. Germline V CDR1 and CDR2: LNHDA, SQIVND (reference sequence). V was clipped by 4 bases and J by 5 bases, with 18 bases between them. The CDR3 is 16 amino acids. CDR3 protein: CASSRRKIALHNEQFF. As DNA, the CDR3 is TGTGCCAGTAGTAGGAGAAAAATAGCACTACACAATGAGCAGTTCTTC.

The chain couples TRBV19 to TRBJ2-6, with 7 positions matching TRBD1. With V trimmed by 3 bases and J by 0 bases, 5 bases remained unmatched. CDR3 length: 17 amino acids. Germline lookup yields CDR1 LNHDA and CDR2 SQIVND (reference sequence). The CDR3 DNA is TGTGCCAGTAGTATTTTCAGGGGGAGCTCTGGGGCCAACGTCCTGACTTTC. Its translation is CASSIFRGSSGANVLTF.

This clone was observed a single time. The chain has TRBV7-9 and TRBJ2-7; D is uncertain. Germline V gene lookup returns CDR1 SEHNR and CDR2 FQNEAQ (reference sequence). The CDR3 is 13 residues long. Trimming shortened V by 0 bases and J by 9 bases, and 12 bases separated the two germline ends. This CDR3 is CASSLAGAGRQYF. CDR3 in DNA: TGTGCCAGCAGCTTAGCTGGTGCAGGCAGGCAGTACTTC.

Notes on this clone: The junction departs from the called germline gene at one end, perhaps through a read error. The chain recombines TRBV30 with TRBJ1-1; D is unclear. The CDR3 is made up of 13 amino acids. Germline lookup yields CDR1 GTSNPN and CDR2 SVGIG (reference sequence). DNA for the CDR3: TGTGCCTGGAGTCGCTTCCCAGGTTCCCCGCGAGTCTTT. Encoded protein: CAWSRFPGSPRVF.

The genes are TRBV18 and TRBJ2-1; 15 nucleotides match TRBD2. Trimming removed 6 bases from V and 8 bases from J; junction bases left unmatched: 5. The CDR3 contains 15 residues. From germline, CDR1 is KGHSH and CDR2 LQKENI. DNA for the CDR3: TGTGCCAGCTCTCCCGGGACTAGCGGGAGGTATGAGCAGTTCTTC. The encoded protein is CASSPGTSGRYEQFF.

This chain connects TRBV10-3 to TRBJ2-1, with 8 bases matching TRBD2. CDR3 length: 15 residues. The junction had 8 bases not matched to a gene; V was cut back by 7 bases and J by 3 bases. Per the germline V gene, CDR1 is ENHRY and CDR2 is SYGVKD. The CDR3 DNA sequence: TGTGCCATCACCGCGGCTAGCGGGCACTACAATGAGCAGTTCTTC. Translated: CAITAASGHYNEQFF.

This rearrangement joins TRBV28 to TRBJ1-2; D remains ambiguous. Trimming took 5 bases from V and 8 from J, leaving 21 bases between them. CDR3 length: 15 amino acids. CDR1 MDHEN and CDR2 SYDVKM come from the germline V gene. The CDR3 is CASSPPRGQASGYTF. The CDR3 nucleotides read TGTGCCAGCAGTCCGCCGCGGGGTCAGGCGTCAGGCTACACCTTC.